These T cell receptor beta chains were read from a single sample in a study of shared clonotypes between healthy human individuals. Produced via immunoSEQ multiplex PCR; TCRdb's table is partial and in-frame only. This repertoire shows some 2,000,000 clones, nearly 97% found once; its top ten account for roughly 0.13%. The sample taken for sequencing was naive CD4+ T cells sorted from blood. These receptors were collected from a young man in good health. CDR3s include the opening cysteine and the closing phenylalanine or tryptophan. The D gene is left open where the match is weak. Only some rows state a clone size, as once, few, many or a class for expanded clones.

>TRBV2|TRBJ1-6|NA|NA
TGTGCCAGCACACTATATGCTTCACCCCTCCACTTT
CASTLYASPLHF
>TRBV9|TRBJ1-1|once|NA
TGTGCCAGCAGCGTAACCGCGACATCGCACACTGAAGCTTTCTTT
CASSVTATSHTEAFF
>TRBV18|TRBJ1-1|NA|NA
TGTGCCAGCTCACCCACGGACACTGAAGCTTTCTTT
CASSPTDTEAFF
>TRBV6-5|TRBJ1-5|NA|NA
TGTGCCAGCACCCTAGGAAGAAATCAGCCCCAGCATTTT
CASTLGRNQPQHF
>TRBV5-5|TRBJ1-2|NA|TRBD1
TGTGCCAGCAGTTCTCAACCCCCGGGACAGGGGTTTGGCTACACCTTC
CASSSQPPGQGFGYTF
>TRBV5-1|TRBJ2-7|once|NA
TGCGCCAGCAGCTTCGGTAGTAACGAGCAGTACTTC
CASSFGSNEQYF
>TRBV5-5|TRBJ1-1|NA|NA
TGTGCCAGCAGCTTGGGCAGGGGTGGAATAAGAACTGAAGCTTTCTTT
CASSLGRGGIRTEAFF
>TRBV5-6|TRBJ1-1|NA|TRBD1
TGTGCCAGCAGACCTTCCAGGGGGGCGGGCACTGAAGCTTTCTTT
CASRPSRGAGTEAFF
>TRBV29-1|TRBJ1-6|few|TRBD1
TGCAGCGCTAGGGACAGTTTAAATTCACCCCTCCACTTT
CSARDSLNSPLHF
>TRBV11-2|TRBJ1-4|NA|NA
TGTGCCAGCAGCTTAAGGGTGGAAGGAGAACTGTTTTTT
CASSLRVEGELFF
>TRBV5-1|TRBJ2-7|NA|NA
TGCGCCAGCAGCCTTAACGCGGGACAGCTCTACGAGCAGTACTTC
CASSLNAGQLYEQYF
>TRBV7-9|TRBJ1-2|NA|NA
TGTGCCAGCAGCGTAGGCCCCTGGGCCCGTTCCGGCTACACCTTC
CASSVGPWARSGYTF
>TRBV2|TRBJ2-7|once|NA
TGTGCCAGCAGTGTCGAGCGGAGGAGTGAGCAGTACTTC
CASSVERRSEQYF
>TRBV5-4|TRBJ1-2|NA|NA
TGTGCCAGCAGCTTGGTGGCAGAGGCTCTATGGGCCTACACCTTC
CASSLVAEALWAYTF
>TRBV7-2|TRBJ2-5|once|NA
TGTGCCAGCAGCTTAGGACTCGGGGGAGAGACCCAGTACTTC
CASSLGLGGETQYF
>TRBV6-6|TRBJ1-5|NA|NA
TGTGCCAGCAGCGCTGGGCCAAATCAGCCCCAGCATTTT
CASSAGPNQPQHF
>TRBV6-1|TRBJ1-5|NA|TRBD1
TGTGCCAGCATCCCCCGGGACAGGGTTGATCAGCCCCAGCATTTT
CASIPRDRVDQPQHF
>TRBV6-5|TRBJ1-1|NA|NA
TGTGCCACCTCCTCGAACACTGAAGCTTTCTTT
CATSSNTEAFF
>TRBV5-1|TRBJ2-7|few|NA
TGCGCCAGCAGCCCCCGACAGGGACTCTACGAGCAGTACTTC
CASSPRQGLYEQYF
>TRBV7-8|TRBJ2-2|NA|TRBD1
TGTGCCAGCAGCTTAGTGCCGGGACAGGGTGGAGACACCGGGGAGCTGTTTTTT
CASSLVPGQGGDTGELFF
>TRBV7-2|TRBJ2-1|NA|TRBD2
TGTGCCAGCAGCTTCGGACTAGCGCTGTACAATGAGCAGTTCTTC
CASSFGLALYNEQFF
>TRBV27|TRBJ2-1|once|TRBD2
TGTGCCAGCAGTCCCGGACTAGCCTATGAGCAGTTCTTC
CASSPGLAYEQFF
>TRBV6-5|TRBJ2-5|NA|TRBD1
TGTGCCAGCAGTTACTCTACAGGGGGAAAAGAGACCCAGTACTTC
CASSYSTGGKETQYF
>TRBV7-9|TRBJ1-1|NA|TRBD1
TGTGCCAGCAGCTTAGGGATTGGGACAGGGAACACTGAAGCTTTCTTT
CASSLGIGTGNTEAFF
>TRBV12-1|TRBJ2-4|NA|NA
TGTGCCAGCAGCTGCGTTCGGGACGCCCAGCGAAACATTCAGTACTTC
CASSCVRDAQRNIQYF
>TRBV6-6|TRBJ2-7|NA|NA
TGTGCCAGCACCTACCGGGGTGCCTACGAGCAGTACTTC
CASTYRGAYEQYF
>TRBV27|TRBJ2-7|NA|NA
TGTGCCAGCAGTCGGACTTCCGAACCACCTTACGAGCAGTACTTC
CASSRTSEPPYEQYF
>TRBV7-9|TRBJ2-2|few|NA
TGTGCCAGCAGCTTAAGAGGGCCGGTCGGGGAGCTGTTTTTT
CASSLRGPVGELFF
>TRBV5-6|TRBJ1-5|NA|NA
TGTGCCAGCAGCCAAAGTGAGGGCCACCAGCCCCAGCATTTT
CASSQSEGHQPQHF
>TRBV30|TRBJ1-5|NA|NA
TGTGCCTGGAGGCGGACCGGCAATCAGCCCCAGCATTTT
CAWRRTGNQPQHF
>TRBV30|TRBJ2-3|NA|TRBD2
TGTGCCTGGATGCTCCTAGCGGGAGGCACAGATACGCAGTATTTT
CAWMLLAGGTDTQYF
>TRBV2|TRBJ2-7|NA|TRBD2
TGTGCCAGCTCTAGCGGGAATCCCTCCACTTCCGAGCAGTACTTC
CASSSGNPSTSEQYF
>TRBV6-1|TRBJ1-1|NA|NA
TGTGCCAGCAGTGATAACAGTTTGAACACTGAAGCTTTCTTT
CASSDNSLNTEAFF
>TRBV6-5|TRBJ2-2|NA|NA
TGTGCCAGCAGTTACGAATCCGGGGAGCTGTTTTTT
CASSYESGELFF
>TRBV2|TRBJ2-2|NA|NA
TGTGCCAGCAGTGAAGGGACAGCGAACACCGGGGAGCTGTTTTTT
CASSEGTANTGELFF
>TRBV2|TRBJ1-6|NA|NA
TGTGCCAGCAGTGATAGGGGAATCTATAATTCACCCCTCCACTTT
CASSDRGIYNSPLHF
>TRBV7-8|TRBJ1-3|NA|NA
TGTGCCAGCAGCTTAGTTCAGTCTGGAAACACCATATATTTT
CASSLVQSGNTIYF
>TRBV5-1|TRBJ2-7|once|TRBD2
TGCGCCAGCAGCTTGCCTAGCGGGAGCTCCTACGAGCAGTACTTC
CASSLPSGSSYEQYF
>TRBV13|TRBJ1-4|NA|TRBD1
TGTGCCAGCAGCTTGGGGGACAGAACTAATGAAAAACTGTTTTTT
CASSLGDRTNEKLFF
>TRBV10-3|TRBJ2-2|NA|TRBD1
TGTGCCATCAGTGAGCGCTGGGACAGGGGGCACATCGGGGAGCTGTTTTTT
CAISERWDRGHIGELFF
>TRBV20-1|TRBJ2-1|NA|NA
TGCAGTGGCGACAGTTACAATGAGCAGTTCTTC
CSGDSYNEQFF
>TRBV9|TRBJ2-5|NA|NA
TGTGCCAGCAGCGTAGGTTTAGCGGACTCAGGGAAGACCCAGTACTTC
CASSVGLADSGKTQYF
>TRBV9|TRBJ2-5|NA|TRBD2
TGTGCCAGCAGCGTAGCGCTAGCGGGCGGACAAGAGACCCAGTACTTC
CASSVALAGGQETQYF
>TRBV10-1|TRBJ2-5|NA|NA
TGCGCCGTAGCGGCGGGATTGGGAGAGACCCAGTACTTC
CAVAAGLGETQYF
>TRBV5-6|TRBJ2-5|NA|TRBD1
TGTGCCAGCAGTTCGACAGGGCGGGAGACCCAGTACTTC
CASSSTGRETQYF
>TRBV6-6|TRBJ1-3|NA|TRBD1
TGTGCCAGCAGCCTCCCCGGGACAGCCTCTGGAAACACCATATATTTT
CASSLPGTASGNTIYF